This T cell receptor (beta chain) emerged from a study of cytomegalovirus exposure and HLA in healthy donors. The trim removed 5 bases at V and 5 bases at J, leaving 10 bases unmatched. Germline CDR1 is MNHEY and CDR2 is SVGAGI. The CDR3 is 15 amino acids. It was with 60 Vbeta and 13 Jbeta primers that the PCR ran. TCRdb keeps only in-frame clones here, not all; method: immunoSEQ multiplex PCR. The sample lists roughly 150,000 clones, 82% occurring once. Study-wide results and caveats: Reports indicated that the classifier achieved high specificity and sensitivity in diagnosing cytomegalovirus status. A later analysis linked some 17,000 TCR beta sequences to HLA alleles at 0.05 false discovery rate. Solely CMV serostatus was available to characterize immune exposure. The dataset shows that most TCR sequences were rare, while some public TCRs occurred in many donors.

Notes on this clone: Its antigen is unknown.

The sequenced sample consisted of PBMCs. The sequence came from a male donor in good health and CMV-seronegative. The chain uses TRBV6-5 and TRBJ2-7; TRBD1 matches at 9 bases. In DNA form, the CDR3 reads TGTGCCAGCAGTCTCACCGGGACAGGGATCGACGAGCAGTACTTC. Its translation: CASSLTGTGIDEQYF.